The entry that follows covers one T cell receptor beta chain sequence. This sample stems from a study of blood T cell repertoires in COVID-19. V lost 5 bases and J 4 bases, leaving 17 bases between the germline ends. Per germline, CDR1 MNHEY and CDR2 SVGAGI. This CDR3 spans 15 amino acids. The authors' processing: Cell counts per sample came from amplifying reference gene primers. Assay used: immunoSEQ multiplex PCR; TCRdb lists only in-frame clones, some missing. The DNA was the basis for D and trimming; V, J and clone size are from that table. The data contain 60,000 to 75,000 clones, 65% to 90% of them singletons.

This TCR was recovered from a human donor in a cohort sampled during active COVID-19. The chain is built from TRBV6-5 and TRBJ1-1; tentative D call: TRBD1 (6 bases). Material: peripheral blood. The chain's CDR3 is CASSPVGGAGTEAFF. The CDR3 coding sequence is TGTGCCAGCAGTCCGGTGGGGGGGGCGGGCACTGAAGCTTTCTTT.